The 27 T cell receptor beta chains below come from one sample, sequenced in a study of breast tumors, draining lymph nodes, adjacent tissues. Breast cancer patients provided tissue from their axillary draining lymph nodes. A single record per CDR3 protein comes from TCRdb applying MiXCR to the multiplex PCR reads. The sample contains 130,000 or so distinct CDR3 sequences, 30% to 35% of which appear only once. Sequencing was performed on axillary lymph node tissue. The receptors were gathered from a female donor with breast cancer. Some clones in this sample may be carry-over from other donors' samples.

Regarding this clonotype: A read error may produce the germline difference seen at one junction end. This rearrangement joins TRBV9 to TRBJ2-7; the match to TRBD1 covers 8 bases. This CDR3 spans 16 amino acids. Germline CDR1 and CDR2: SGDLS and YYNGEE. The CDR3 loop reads CASSVGGGQATYEQCF. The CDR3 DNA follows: TGTGCCAGCAGCGTAGGAGGGGGACAGGCGACTTACGAGCAGTGCTTC.

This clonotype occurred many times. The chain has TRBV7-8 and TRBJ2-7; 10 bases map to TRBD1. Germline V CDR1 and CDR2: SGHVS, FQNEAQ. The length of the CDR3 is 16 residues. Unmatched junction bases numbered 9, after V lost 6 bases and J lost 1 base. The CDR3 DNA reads TGTGCCAGCAGGGGCACCCGGGGACAGGGGTCCTACGAGCAGTACTTC. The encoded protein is CASRGTRGQGSYEQYF.

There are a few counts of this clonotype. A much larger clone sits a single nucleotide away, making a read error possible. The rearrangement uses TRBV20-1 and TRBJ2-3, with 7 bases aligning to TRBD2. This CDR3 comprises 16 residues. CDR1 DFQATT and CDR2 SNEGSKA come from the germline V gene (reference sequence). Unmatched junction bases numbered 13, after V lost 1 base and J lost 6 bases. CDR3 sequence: CSARAHRRLAADTQYF. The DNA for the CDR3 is TGCAGTGCTAGAGCCCATCGTAGACTAGCTGCCGATACGCAGTATTTT.

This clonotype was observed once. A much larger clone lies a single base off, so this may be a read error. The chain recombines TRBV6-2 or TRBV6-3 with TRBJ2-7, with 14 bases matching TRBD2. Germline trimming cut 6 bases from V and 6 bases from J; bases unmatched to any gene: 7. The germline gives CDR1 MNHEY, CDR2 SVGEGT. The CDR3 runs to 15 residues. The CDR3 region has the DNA TGTGCCAGCAGACGACTAGCGGGGGGGCTCGCCGAGCAGTACGTC. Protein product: CASRRLAGGLAEQYV.

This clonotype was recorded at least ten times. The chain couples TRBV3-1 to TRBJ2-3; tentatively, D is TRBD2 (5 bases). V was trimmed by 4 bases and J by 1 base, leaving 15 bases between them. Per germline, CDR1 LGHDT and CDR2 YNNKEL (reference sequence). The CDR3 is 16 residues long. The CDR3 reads CASSLERRFRTDTQYF. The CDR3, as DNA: TGTGCCAGCAGCCTTGAGAGGAGGTTTCGCACAGATACGCAGTATTTT.

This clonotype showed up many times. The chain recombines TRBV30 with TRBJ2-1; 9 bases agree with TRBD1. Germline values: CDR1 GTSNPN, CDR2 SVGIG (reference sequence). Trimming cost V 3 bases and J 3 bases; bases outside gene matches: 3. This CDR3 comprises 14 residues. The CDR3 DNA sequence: TGTGCCTGGAGATACAGGGGGCTCTACAATGAGCAGTTCTTC. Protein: CAWRYRGLYNEQFF.

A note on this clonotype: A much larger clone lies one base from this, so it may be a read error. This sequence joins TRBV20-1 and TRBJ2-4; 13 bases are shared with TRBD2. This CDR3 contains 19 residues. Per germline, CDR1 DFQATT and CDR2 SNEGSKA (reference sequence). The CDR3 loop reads CSARGTGTSGALAKNIQNF. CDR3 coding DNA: TGCAGTGCTAGAGGAACCGGGACTAGCGGGGCGCTAGCCAAAAACATTCAGAACTTC.

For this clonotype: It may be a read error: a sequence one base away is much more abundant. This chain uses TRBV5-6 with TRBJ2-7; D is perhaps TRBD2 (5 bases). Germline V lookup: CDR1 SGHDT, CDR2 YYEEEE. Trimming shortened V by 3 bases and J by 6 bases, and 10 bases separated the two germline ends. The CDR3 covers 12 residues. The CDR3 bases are TGTGCCAGCAGCTCGGGGATTTCCGAGCAGTACTTC. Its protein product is CASSSGISEQYF. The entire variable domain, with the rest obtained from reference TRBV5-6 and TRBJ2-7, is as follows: DAGVTQSPTHLIKTRGQQVTLRCSPKSGHDTVSWYQQALGQGPQFIFQYYEEEERQRGNFPDRFSGHQFPNYSSELNVNALLLGDSALYLCASSSGISEQYFGPGTRLTVT.

CDR3 sequence: CSANSGSTEAFF. The CDR3 nucleotides read TGCAGTGCAAACTCAGGGAGCACTGAAGCTTTCTTT. The V and J genes are TRBV20-1 and TRBJ1-1, with D perhaps matching TRBD1 (5 bases). Germline V gene data show CDR1 as DFQATT and CDR2 as SNEGSKA (reference sequence). V dropped 6 bases and J dropped 4 bases, with 12 bases sitting between them. The length of the CDR3 is 12 residues.

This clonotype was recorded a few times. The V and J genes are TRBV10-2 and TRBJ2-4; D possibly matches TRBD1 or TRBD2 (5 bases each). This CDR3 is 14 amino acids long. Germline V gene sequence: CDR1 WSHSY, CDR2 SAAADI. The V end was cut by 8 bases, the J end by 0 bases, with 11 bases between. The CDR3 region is CASSEGLAKNIQYF. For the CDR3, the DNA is TGCGCCAGCTCTGAGGGGTTAGCCAAAAACATTCAGTACTTC.

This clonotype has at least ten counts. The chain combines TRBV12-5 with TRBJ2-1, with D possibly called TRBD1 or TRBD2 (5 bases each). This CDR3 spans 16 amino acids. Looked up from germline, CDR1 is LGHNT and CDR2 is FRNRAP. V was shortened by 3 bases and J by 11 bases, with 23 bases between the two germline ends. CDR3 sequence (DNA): TGTGCTAGTGGTTTAAAACCGGGGCCTCTAGGCCATAAGCAGTTCTTC. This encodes CASGLKPGPLGHKQFF.

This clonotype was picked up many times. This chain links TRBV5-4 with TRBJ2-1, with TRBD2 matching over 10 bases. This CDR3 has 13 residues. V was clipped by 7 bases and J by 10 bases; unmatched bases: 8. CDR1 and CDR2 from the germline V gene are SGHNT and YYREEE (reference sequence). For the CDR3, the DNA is TGTGCCAGCGGCAAGCGGGGGGGCCTAGAGCAGTTCTTC. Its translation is CASGKRGGLEQFF.

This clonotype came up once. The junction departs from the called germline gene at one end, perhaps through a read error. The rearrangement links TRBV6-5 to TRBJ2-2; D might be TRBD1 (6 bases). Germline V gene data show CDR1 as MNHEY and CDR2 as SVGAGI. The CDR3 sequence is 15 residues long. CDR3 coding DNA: TGTGCCAGCAGTTACGACAGGAGGTACACTGGGGAGCTGTTTTTT. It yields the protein CASSYDRRYTGELFF.

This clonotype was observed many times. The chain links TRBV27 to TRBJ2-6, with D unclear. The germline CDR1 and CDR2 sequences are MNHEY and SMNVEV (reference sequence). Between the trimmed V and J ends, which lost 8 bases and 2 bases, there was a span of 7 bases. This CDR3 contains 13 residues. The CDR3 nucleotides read TGTGCCAGCTATAGAACTGGGGCCAACGTCCTGACTTTC. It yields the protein CASYRTGANVLTF.

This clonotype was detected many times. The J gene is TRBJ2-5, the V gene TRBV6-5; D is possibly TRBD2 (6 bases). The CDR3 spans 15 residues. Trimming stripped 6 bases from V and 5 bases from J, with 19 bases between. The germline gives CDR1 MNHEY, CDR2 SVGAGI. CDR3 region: CASRRTGTRTETQYF. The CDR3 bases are TGTGCCAGCAGACGGACCGGGACTCGTACTGAGACCCAGTACTTC.

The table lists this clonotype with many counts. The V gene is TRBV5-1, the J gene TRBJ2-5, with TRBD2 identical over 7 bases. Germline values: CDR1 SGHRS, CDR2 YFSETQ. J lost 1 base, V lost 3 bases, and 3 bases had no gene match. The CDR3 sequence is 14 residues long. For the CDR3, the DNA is TGCGCCAGCAGCTGGGGACTACCCCAAGAGACCCAGTACTTC. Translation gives CASSWGLPQETQYF. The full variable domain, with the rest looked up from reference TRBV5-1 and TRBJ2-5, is KAGVTQTPRYLIKTRGQQVTLSCSPISGHRSVSWYQQTPGQGLQFLFEYFSETQRNKGNFPGRFSGRQFSNSRSEMNVSTLELGDSALYLCASSWGLPQETQYFGPGTRLLVL.

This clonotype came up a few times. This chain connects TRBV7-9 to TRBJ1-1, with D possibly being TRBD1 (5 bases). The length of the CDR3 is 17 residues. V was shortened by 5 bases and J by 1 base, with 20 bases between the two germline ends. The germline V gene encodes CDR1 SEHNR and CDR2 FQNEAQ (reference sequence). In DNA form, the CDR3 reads TGTGCCAGCAGCCCTAGACAAACCGGGACGGGGAACACTGAAGCTTTCTTT. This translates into CASSPRQTGTGNTEAFF.

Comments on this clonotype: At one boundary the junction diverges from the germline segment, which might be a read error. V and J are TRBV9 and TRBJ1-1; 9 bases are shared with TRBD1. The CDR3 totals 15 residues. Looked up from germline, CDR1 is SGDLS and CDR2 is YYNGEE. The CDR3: CASSAQRDRVTGAFF. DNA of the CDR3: TGTGCCAGCAGCGCGCAAAGGGACAGGGTTACTGGAGCTTTCTTT.

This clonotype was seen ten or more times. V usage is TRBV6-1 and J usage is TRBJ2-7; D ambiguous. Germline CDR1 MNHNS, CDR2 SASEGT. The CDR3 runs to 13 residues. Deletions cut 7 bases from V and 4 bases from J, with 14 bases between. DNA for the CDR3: TGTGCCAGCATCCCAGAGGATAGTTACGAGCAGTACGTC. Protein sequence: CASIPEDSYEQYV.

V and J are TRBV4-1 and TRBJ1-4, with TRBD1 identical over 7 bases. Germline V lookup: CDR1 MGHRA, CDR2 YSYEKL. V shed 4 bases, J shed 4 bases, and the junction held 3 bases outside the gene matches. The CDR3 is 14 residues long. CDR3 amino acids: CASSLDRDNEKLFF. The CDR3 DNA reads TGCGCCAGCAGCCTCGACAGGGATAATGAAAAACTGTTTTTT.

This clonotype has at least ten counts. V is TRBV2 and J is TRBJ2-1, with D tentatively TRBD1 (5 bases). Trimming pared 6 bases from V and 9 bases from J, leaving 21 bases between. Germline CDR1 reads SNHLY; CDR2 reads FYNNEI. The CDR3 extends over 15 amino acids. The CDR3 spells CASRRQGDLLPEQFF. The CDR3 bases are TGTGCCAGCAGAAGACAAGGGGATCTGTTGCCTGAGCAGTTCTTC.

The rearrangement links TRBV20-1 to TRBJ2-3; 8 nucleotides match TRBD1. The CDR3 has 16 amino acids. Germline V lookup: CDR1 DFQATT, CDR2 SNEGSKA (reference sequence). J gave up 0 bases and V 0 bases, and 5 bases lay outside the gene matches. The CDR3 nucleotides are TGCAGTGCTAGAGATACAGGGGGGACTAGCACAGATACGCAGTATTTT. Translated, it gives CSARDTGGTSTDTQYF.

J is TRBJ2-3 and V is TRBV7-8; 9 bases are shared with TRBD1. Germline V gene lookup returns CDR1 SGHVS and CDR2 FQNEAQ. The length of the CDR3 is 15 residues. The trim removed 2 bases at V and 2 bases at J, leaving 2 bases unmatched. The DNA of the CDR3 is TGTGCCAGCAGCTTAAGGGACAGGGTCACAGATACGCAGTATTTT. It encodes CASSLRDRVTDTQYF. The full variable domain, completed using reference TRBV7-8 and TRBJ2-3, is GAGVSQSPRYKVAKRGQDVALRCDPISGHVSLFWYQQALGQGPEFLTYFQNEAQLDKSGLPSDRFFAERPEGSVSTLKIQRTQQEDSAVYLCASSLRDRVTDTQYFGPGTRLTVL.

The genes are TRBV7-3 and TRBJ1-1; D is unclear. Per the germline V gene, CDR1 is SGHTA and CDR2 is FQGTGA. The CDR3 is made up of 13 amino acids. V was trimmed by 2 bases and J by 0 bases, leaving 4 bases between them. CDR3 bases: TGTGCCAGCAGCTTACACATGAACACTGAAGCTTTCTTT. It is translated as CASSLHMNTEAFF.

CDR3 DNA sequence: TGTGTCAGCAGCCAGGGACACGCGACCTACGAGCAGTACGTC. Residues: CVSSQGHATYEQYV. The chain couples TRBV11-2 to TRBJ2-7, with D tentatively TRBD1 (6 bases). CDR1 is SGHAT, CDR2 FQNNGV, per germline. The CDR3 runs to 14 residues.

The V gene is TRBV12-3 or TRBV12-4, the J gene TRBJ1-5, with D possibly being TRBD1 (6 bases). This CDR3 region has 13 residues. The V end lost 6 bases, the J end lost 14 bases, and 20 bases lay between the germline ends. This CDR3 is CASRNRDISYEHF. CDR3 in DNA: TGTGCCAGCAGAAACAGGGATATCTCCTACGAGCATTTT.

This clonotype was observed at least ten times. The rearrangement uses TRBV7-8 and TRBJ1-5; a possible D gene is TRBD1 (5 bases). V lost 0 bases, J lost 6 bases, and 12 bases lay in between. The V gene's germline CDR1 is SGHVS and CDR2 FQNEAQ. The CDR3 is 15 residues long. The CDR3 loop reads CASSLAIGTGQPQHF. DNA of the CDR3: TGTGCCAGCAGCTTAGCGATAGGGACCGGTCAGCCCCAGCATTTT.